The rows below give T cell receptor beta chains drawn from one sample of a study of shared clonotypes between healthy human individuals. Using immunoSEQ multiplex PCR, the repertoire was profiled, and TCRdb retains in-frame clones only, with some absent. The sample records 2,500,000 or so clones, roughly 92% being singletons. The sequenced material came from naive CD4+ T cells sorted from blood. Receptors originate from a man aged 18 to 35 in good health. Each CDR3 is given with its conserved first and last residue. Fields, in order: J gene, clone size, D gene, V gene, CDR3 protein, CDR3 DNA. The D gene is left open where the match is weak. Size values are once, few and many counts, or a class for expanded clones, and some rows have none.

J: TRBJ2-5
size: NA
D: NA
V: TRBV29-1
CDR3: CSGSGDTGRETQYF
DNA: TGCAGCGGCTCCGGGGACACCGGACGAGAGACCCAGTACTTC

J: TRBJ2-7
size: NA
D: NA
V: TRBV6-1
CDR3: CASRSAGWVGLDF
DNA: TGTGCCAGCAGATCCGCCGGCTGGGTCGGTTTAGACTTC

J: TRBJ2-2
size: NA
D: TRBD1
V: TRBV10-3
CDR3: CAISELTQGAGELFF
DNA: TGTGCCATCAGTGAGTTGACTCAGGGGGCCGGGGAGCTGTTTTTT

J: TRBJ2-5
size: NA
D: NA
V: TRBV7-9
CDR3: CASTPTGAPRLQETQYF
DNA: TGTGCCAGCACCCCGACGGGAGCCCCAAGACTCCAAGAGACCCAGTACTTC

J: TRBJ2-3
size: NA
D: TRBD1
V: TRBV18
CDR3: CASSPQDRLADTQYF
DNA: TGTGCCAGCTCACCCCAGGACAGGTTGGCAGATACGCAGTATTTT

J: TRBJ2-1
size: NA
D: TRBD2
V: TRBV27
CDR3: CASSSLAGDYNEQFF
DNA: TGTGCCAGCAGTTCACTAGCGGGCGACTACAATGAGCAGTTCTTC

J: TRBJ2-7
size: NA
D: TRBD1
V: TRBV6-6
CDR3: CASSLNRGSYEQYF
DNA: TGTGCCAGCAGTTTAAACAGGGGCTCCTACGAGCAGTACTTC

J: TRBJ1-1
size: NA
D: NA
V: TRBV20-1
CDR3: CSARVKVEAFF
DNA: TGCAGTGCTAGAGTGAAGGTAGAGGCTTTCTTT

J: TRBJ1-1
size: few
D: NA
V: TRBV30
CDR3: CAWSVGKWNTEAFF
DNA: TGTGCCTGGAGTGTGGGGAAATGGAACACTGAAGCTTTCTTT

J: TRBJ2-3
size: NA
D: NA
V: TRBV27
CDR3: CASSLTGLYTDTQYF
DNA: TGTGCCAGCAGTTTAACGGGACTGTACACAGATACGCAGTATTTT

J: TRBJ1-2
size: NA
D: NA
V: TRBV28
CDR3: CASSLRGDLNYGYTF
DNA: TGTGCCAGCAGTTTACGAGGGGATCTTAACTATGGCTACACCTTC

J: TRBJ2-3
size: NA
D: NA
V: TRBV27
CDR3: CASSFAWGAVQDTQYF
DNA: TGTGCCAGCAGTTTCGCCTGGGGTGCGGTGCAAGATACGCAGTATTTT

J: TRBJ2-7
size: NA
D: NA
V: TRBV4-1
CDR3: CASSQALIPAYEQYF
DNA: TGCGCCAGCAGCCAAGCGTTGATTCCCGCCTACGAGCAGTACTTC

J: TRBJ2-3
size: NA
D: NA
V: TRBV7-2
CDR3: CASSTPTMARPYTDTQYF
DNA: TGTGCCAGCAGCACCCCGACGATGGCGAGACCTTACACAGATACGCAGTATTTT

J: TRBJ2-2
size: NA
D: NA
V: TRBV5-1
CDR3: CASSLGTIASGELFF
DNA: TGCGCCAGCAGCTTGGGGACAATAGCGTCCGGGGAGCTGTTTTTT

J: TRBJ2-1
size: NA
D: NA
V: TRBV5-1
CDR3: CASSPFFPGSRVLNEQFF
DNA: TGCGCCAGCAGCCCCTTTTTTCCCGGGTCCCGGGTGTTGAATGAGCAGTTCTTC

J: TRBJ2-7
size: NA
D: NA
V: TRBV29-1
CDR3: CSVELWTSGEQYF
DNA: TGCAGCGTTGAACTATGGACTTCTGGCGAGCAGTACTTC

J: TRBJ1-6
size: NA
D: TRBD1
V: TRBV5-1
CDR3: CASSPGQANSPLHF
DNA: TGCGCCAGCAGCCCGGGACAGGCCAATTCACCCCTCCACTTT

J: TRBJ1-2
size: NA
D: NA
V: TRBV4-2
CDR3: CASSQEDRVGGYTF
DNA: TGTGCCAGCAGCCAAGAAGACAGAGTGGGTGGCTACACCTTC

J: TRBJ2-1
size: NA
D: NA
V: TRBV18
CDR3: CASSPPNSDRWDNEQFF
DNA: TGTGCCAGCTCACCACCGAACAGCGACCGGTGGGACAATGAGCAGTTCTTC

J: TRBJ2-1
size: NA
D: TRBD1
V: TRBV19
CDR3: CASSALGTDSYNEQFF
DNA: TGTGCCAGTAGTGCTTTAGGGACAGATTCCTACAATGAGCAGTTCTTC

J: TRBJ2-1
size: NA
D: TRBD1
V: TRBV6-6
CDR3: CASRQGQAYYNEQFF
DNA: TGTGCCAGCAGACAGGGACAGGCGTATTACAATGAGCAGTTCTTC

J: TRBJ2-7
size: NA
D: TRBD1
V: TRBV9
CDR3: CASSIGTGAYEQYF
DNA: TGTGCCAGCAGCATTGGGACAGGGGCCTACGAGCAGTACTTC

J: TRBJ1-5
size: once
D: TRBD1
V: TRBV19
CDR3: CASSVVGTGVSNQPQHF
DNA: TGTGCCAGTAGTGTGGTCGGGACAGGGGTGAGCAATCAGCCCCAGCATTTT

J: TRBJ1-6
size: NA
D: TRBD1
V: TRBV7-2
CDR3: CASSRRQGTFENSPLHF
DNA: TGTGCCAGCAGCCGAAGACAGGGGACCTTCGAGAATTCACCCCTCCACTTT

J: TRBJ2-7
size: NA
D: NA
V: TRBV6-1
CDR3: CASSTRHEQYF
DNA: TGTGCCAGCAGTACTCGGCACGAGCAGTACTTC